This TCR beta chain originates from a study of T cell responses to AZD1222 COVID-19 vaccine (dated by TCRdb to the early 2020s). General notes on the study: AZD1222 recipients whose second dose came at about 4 weeks and those whose second dose came at about 12 weeks were combined into one group, since spike-specific TCR depth and breadth did not differ between the two schedules. TCR sequencing was performed for over 230 trial participants, of whom around 200 were given two doses of AZD1222 and 26 were given two doses of MenACWY control vaccine. Trial participants were enrolled into age subgroups of 18-55, 56-69 and 70-plus years, which contained approximately 150, 28 and 58 TCR-sequenced participants, respectively. Broad study findings and their caveats: Conclusions about previously exposed vaccinees were limited because only six AZD1222 recipients were SARS-CoV-2 seropositive at baseline. Participants were mostly white British, with more females than males. The authors suggested clonal diversity may have been underestimated. After two AZD1222 doses, both the breadth and the depth of spike-specific TCRs were significantly higher than at day 0 and than in MenACWY recipients. Because no samples from the day 14 peak response were available, repertoires could be characterized only after the peak T cell response. In the small 56-69-year group, the increase in depth fell short of significance, most likely because of low power. Reportedly, close to half of the unique spike-specific TCRs recognized epitopes lying outside the regions that are mutated in the B.1.351 and B.1.1.7 variants. Vaccine-associated CD4 TCRs spanned the whole spike protein, with dominant responses in regions 160-218 and 743-854.

Concerning this clone itself: Which antigen it targets is not known. The input lacks base qualities; no much larger clone sits a single base away.

From V the trimming removes 6 bases and from J it removes 12 bases, while the gene matches leave 12 bases of the junction unaccounted for. Spanning cysteine to phenylalanine, the CDR3 consists of 15 amino acids. Just the 45-base CDR3 DNA is kept, in frame starting at base 1. Reading the germline V gene gives CDR1 LGHNT and CDR2 FRNRAP. The time point label, read with the paper, signifies: baseline before first vaccination. Vaccinee samples came from UK trials COV001 and COV002, including a single-blind randomized controlled phase 2/3 trial of AZD1222 (ChAdOx1 nCoV-19) in healthy adults. Trial participant PBMC samples were collected at day 0 and day 28 after the second dose for TCRbeta chain sequencing. The CDR3 regions of human TCRbeta chains were analyzed by immunosequencing. Regarding the original processing steps: TCRs in the repertoires were matched against a reference library of SARS-CoV-2-specific TCRs that had been generated with the MIRA antigen-specificity platform. Breadth meant the fraction of unique TCRs that were SARS-CoV-2-associated, whereas depth meant the fraction of total T cells that were SARS-CoV-2-associated. Using the MIRA data, each spike-specific TCR was mapped to the spike region that the TCR reacts to and placed in a CD4 or CD8 class. Log10-transformed breadth and depth values were compared by one-way ANOVA with Sidak's multiple comparisons tests. TCRdb stores this immuneACCESS table with in-frame sequences only. Part of the clones is absent; in the studies checked, under half of the shortfall reflects unresolved V genes, and no reason is known for the rest. V, J and clone size are taken as reported in that table, and D and trimming were inferred from the DNA itself. The sample yields more than 110,000 clones; 80% to 90% were counted once. The biggest ten clones account for about 8% of the sample.

The sequence was collected from an adult in good health. The sample in question was peripheral blood, obtained on day 0 of AZD1222 vaccination. The chain was built from TRBV12-5 and TRBJ2-1, with TRBD2 matching 12 junction bases. The CDR3 region has the sequence CASGPDRLAGVRQFF. The bases read TGTGCTAGTGGCCCAGATCGACTAGCGGGAGTTAGGCAGTTCTTC. Where the CDR3 stops, the reference TRBV12-5 and TRBJ2-1 genes take over; the full variable domain is DARVTQTPRHKVTEMGQEVTMRCQPILGHNTVFWYRQTMMQGLELLAYFRNRAPLDDSGMPKDRFSAEMPDATLATLKIQPSEPRDSAVYFCASGPDRLAGVRQFFGPGTRLTVL.